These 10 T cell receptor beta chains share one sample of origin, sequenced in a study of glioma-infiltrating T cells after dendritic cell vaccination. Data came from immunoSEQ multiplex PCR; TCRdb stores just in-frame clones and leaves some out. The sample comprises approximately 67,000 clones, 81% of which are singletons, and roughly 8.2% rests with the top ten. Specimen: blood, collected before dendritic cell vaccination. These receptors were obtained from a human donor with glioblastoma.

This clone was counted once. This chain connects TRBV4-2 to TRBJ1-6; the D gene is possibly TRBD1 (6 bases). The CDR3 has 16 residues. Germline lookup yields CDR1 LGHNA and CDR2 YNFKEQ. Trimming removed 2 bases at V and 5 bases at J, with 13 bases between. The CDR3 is CASSQSPGQNNSPLHF. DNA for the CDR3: TGTGCCAGCAGCCAAAGCCCTGGACAGAATAATTCACCCCTCCACTTT.

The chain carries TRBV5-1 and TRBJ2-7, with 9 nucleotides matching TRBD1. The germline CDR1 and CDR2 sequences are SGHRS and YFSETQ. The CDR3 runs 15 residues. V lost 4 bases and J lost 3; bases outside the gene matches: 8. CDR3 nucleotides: TGCGCCAGCAGCCCAACAGGGGGCTCAGACTACGAGCAGTACTTC. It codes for CASSPTGGSDYEQYF.

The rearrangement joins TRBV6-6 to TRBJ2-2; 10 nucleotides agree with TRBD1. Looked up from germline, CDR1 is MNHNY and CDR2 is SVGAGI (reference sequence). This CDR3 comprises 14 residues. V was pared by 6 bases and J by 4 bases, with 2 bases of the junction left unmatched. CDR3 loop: CASSWDRGTGELFF. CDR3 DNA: TGTGCCAGCAGCTGGGACAGGGGCACCGGGGAGCTGTTTTTT.

The CDR3 here is CASSQPGTSGGRGGELFF. CDR3 coding DNA: TGTGCCAGCAGCCAACCCGGGACTAGCGGGGGGAGAGGCGGGGAGCTGTTTTTT. J is TRBJ2-2 and V is TRBV28, with 15 nucleotides matching TRBD2. V was pared by 6 bases and J by 7 bases, with 12 bases of the junction left unmatched. The CDR3 runs to 18 residues. Germline CDR1 and CDR2: MDHEN and SYDVKM. The full variable domain, completed using reference TRBV28 and TRBJ2-2, is DVKVTQSSRYLVKRTGEKVFLECVQDMDHENMFWYRQDPGLGLRLIYFSYDVKMKEKGDIPEGYSVSREKKERFSLILESASTNQTSMYLCASSQPGTSGGRGGELFFGEGSRLTVL.

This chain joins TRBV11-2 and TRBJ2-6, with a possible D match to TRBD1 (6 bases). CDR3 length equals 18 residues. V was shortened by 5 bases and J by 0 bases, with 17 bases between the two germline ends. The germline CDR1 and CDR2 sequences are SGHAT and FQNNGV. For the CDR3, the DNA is TGTGCCAGCAGCAAATTAACAGGGACGAACTCTGGGGCCAACGTCCTGACTTTC. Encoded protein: CASSKLTGTNSGANVLTF.

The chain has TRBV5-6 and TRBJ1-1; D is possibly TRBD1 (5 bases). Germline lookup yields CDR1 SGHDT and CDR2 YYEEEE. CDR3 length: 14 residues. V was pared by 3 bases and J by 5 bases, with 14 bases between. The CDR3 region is CASSSLGPGTEAFF. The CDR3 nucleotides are TGTGCCAGCAGCTCGCTCGGACCAGGGACTGAAGCTTTCTTT.

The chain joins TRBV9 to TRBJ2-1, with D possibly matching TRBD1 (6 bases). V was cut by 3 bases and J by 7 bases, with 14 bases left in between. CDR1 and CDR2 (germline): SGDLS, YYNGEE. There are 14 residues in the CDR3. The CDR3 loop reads CASSELQGQNEQFF. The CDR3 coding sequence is TGTGCCAGCAGCGAGTTACAGGGTCAGAATGAGCAGTTCTTC. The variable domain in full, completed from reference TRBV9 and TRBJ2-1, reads DSGVTQTPKHLITATGQRVTLRCSPRSGDLSVYWYQQSLDQGLQFLIQYYNGEERAKGNILERFSAQQFPDLHSELNLSSLELGDSALYFCASSELQGQNEQFFGPGTRLTVL.

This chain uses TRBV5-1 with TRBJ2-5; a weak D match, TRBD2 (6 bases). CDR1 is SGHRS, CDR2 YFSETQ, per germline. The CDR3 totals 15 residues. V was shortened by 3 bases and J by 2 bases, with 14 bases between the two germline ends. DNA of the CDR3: TGCGCCAGCAGCTCCGCCCCAGGGAGGCAAGAGACCCAGTACTTC. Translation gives CASSSAPGRQETQYF.

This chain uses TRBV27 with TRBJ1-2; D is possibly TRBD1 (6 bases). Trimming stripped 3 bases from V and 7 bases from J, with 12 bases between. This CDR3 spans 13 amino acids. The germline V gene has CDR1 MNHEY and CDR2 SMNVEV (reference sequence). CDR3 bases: TGTGCCAGCAGTTTCGGGCAGGGGTTTGGCTACACCTTC. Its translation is CASSFGQGFGYTF.

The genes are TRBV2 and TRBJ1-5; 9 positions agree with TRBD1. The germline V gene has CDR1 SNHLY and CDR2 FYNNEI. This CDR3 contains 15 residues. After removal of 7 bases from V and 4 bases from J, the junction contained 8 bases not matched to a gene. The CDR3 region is CASKGQGIGNQPQHF. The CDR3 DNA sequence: TGTGCCAGCAAGGGACAGGGTATCGGTAATCAGCCCCAGCATTTT.